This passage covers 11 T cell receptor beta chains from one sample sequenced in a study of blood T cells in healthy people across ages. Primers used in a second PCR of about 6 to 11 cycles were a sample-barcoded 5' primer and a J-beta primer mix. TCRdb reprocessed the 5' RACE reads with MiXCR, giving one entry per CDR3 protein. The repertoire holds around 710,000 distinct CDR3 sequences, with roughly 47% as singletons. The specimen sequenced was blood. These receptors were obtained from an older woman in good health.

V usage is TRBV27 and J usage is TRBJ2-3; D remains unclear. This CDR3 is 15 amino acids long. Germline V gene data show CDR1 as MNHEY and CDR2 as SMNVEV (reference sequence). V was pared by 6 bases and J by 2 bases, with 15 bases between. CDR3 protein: CASRPGRISTDTQYF. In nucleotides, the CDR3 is TGTGCCAGCAGGCCCGGACGGATCTCCACAGATACGCAGTATTTT.

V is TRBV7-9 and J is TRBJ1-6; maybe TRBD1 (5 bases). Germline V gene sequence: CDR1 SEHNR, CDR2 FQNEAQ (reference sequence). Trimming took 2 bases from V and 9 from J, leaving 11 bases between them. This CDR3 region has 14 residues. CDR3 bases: TGTGCCAGCAGCTTACAGGGATCTGGTTCACCCCTCCACTTT. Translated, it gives CASSLQGSGSPLHF.

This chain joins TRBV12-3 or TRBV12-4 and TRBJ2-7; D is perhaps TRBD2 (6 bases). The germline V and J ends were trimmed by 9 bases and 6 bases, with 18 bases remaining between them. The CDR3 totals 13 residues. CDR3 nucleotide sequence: TGTGCCAGTGGGGAAGGTCGGGGGAGCGAGCAGTACTTC. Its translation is CASGEGRGSEQYF.

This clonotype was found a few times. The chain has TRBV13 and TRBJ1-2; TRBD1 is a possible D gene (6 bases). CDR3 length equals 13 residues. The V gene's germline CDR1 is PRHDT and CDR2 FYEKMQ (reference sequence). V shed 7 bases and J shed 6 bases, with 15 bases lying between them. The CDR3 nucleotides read TGTGCCAGCACCGAACAGGGTACCCATGGCTACACCTTC. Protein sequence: CASTEQGTHGYTF.

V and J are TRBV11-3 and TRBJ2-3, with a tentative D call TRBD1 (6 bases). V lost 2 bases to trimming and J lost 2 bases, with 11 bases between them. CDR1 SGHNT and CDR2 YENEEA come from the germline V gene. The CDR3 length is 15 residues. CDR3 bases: TGTGCCAGCAGCTTAACGGACAGTGACACAGATACGCAGTATTTT. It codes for CASSLTDSDTDTQYF. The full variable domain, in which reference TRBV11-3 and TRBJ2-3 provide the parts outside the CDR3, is EAGVVQSPRYKIIEKKQPVAFWCNPISGHNTLYWYLQNLGQGPELLIRYENEEAVDDSQLPKDRFSAERLKGVDSTLKIQPAELGDSAVYLCASSLTDSDTDTQYFGPGTRLTVL.

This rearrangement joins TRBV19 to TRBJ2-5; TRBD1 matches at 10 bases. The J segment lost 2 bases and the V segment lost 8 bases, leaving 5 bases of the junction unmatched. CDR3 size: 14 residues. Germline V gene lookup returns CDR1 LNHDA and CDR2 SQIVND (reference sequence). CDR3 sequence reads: CASADRGIQETQYF. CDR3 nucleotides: TGTGCCAGTGCGGACAGGGGGATTCAAGAGACCCAGTACTTC. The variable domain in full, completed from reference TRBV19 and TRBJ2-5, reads DGGITQSPKYLFRKEGQNVTLSCEQNLNHDAMYWYRQDPGQGLRLIYYSQIVNDFQKGDIAEGYSVSREKKESFPLTVTSAQKNPTAFYLCASADRGIQETQYFGPGTRLLVL.

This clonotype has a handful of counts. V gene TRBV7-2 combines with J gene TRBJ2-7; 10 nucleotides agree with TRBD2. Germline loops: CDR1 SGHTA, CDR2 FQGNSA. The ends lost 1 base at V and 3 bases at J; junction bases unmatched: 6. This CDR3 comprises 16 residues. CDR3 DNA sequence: TGTGCCAGCAGCTTAGTGGCTAGCGGGAGAAGCTACGAGCAGTACTTC. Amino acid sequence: CASSLVASGRSYEQYF. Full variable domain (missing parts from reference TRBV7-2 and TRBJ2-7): GAGVSQSPSNKVTEKGKDVELRCDPISGHTALYWYRQSLGQGLEFLIYFQGNSAPDKSGLPSDRFSAERTGGSVSTLTIQRTQQEDSAVYLCASSLVASGRSYEQYFGPGTRLTVT.

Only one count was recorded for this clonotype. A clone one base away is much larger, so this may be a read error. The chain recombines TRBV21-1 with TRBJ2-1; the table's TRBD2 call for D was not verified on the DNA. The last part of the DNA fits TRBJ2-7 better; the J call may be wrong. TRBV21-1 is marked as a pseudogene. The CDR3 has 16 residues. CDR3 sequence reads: CASSFVAGGRYNEQYF. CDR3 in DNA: TGTGCCAGCAGCTTCGTAGCGGGAGGGAGGTACAATGAGCAGTACTTC.

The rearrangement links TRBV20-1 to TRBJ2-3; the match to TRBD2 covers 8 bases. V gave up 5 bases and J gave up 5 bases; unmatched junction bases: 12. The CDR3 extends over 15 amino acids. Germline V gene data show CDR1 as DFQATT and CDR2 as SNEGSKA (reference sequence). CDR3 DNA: TGCAGTGCTCCCGGCTTAGCGGGATTGGGAGATACGCAGTATTTT. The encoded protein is CSAPGLAGLGDTQYF.

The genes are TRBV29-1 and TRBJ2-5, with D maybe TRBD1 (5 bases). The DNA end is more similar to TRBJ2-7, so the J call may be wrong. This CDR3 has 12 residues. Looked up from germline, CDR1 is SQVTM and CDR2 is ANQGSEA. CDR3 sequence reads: CSVADSSYEQYF. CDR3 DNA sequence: TGCAGCGTCGCTGACAGTTCCTACGAGCAGTACTTC.

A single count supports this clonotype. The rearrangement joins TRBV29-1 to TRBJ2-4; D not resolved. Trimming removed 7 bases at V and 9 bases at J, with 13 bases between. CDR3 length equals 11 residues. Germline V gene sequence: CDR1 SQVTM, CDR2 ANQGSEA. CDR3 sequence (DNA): TGCAGCGCCGAACTGGCTGGCATTCAGTACTTC. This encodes CSAELAGIQYF.